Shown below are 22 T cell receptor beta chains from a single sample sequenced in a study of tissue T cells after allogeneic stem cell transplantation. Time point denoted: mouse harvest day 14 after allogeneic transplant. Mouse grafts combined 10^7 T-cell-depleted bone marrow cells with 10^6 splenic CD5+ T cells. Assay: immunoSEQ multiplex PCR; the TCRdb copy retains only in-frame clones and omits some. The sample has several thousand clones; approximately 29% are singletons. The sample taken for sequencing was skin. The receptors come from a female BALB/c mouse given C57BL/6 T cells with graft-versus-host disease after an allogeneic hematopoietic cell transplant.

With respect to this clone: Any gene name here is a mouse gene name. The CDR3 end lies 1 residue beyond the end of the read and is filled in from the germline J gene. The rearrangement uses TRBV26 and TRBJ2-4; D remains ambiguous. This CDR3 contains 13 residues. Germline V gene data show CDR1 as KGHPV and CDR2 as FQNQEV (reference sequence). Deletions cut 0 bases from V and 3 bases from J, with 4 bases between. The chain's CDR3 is CASSLSRQNTLYF. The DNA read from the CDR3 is TGTGCCAGCAGTCTGTCGCGACAAAACACCTTGTAC.

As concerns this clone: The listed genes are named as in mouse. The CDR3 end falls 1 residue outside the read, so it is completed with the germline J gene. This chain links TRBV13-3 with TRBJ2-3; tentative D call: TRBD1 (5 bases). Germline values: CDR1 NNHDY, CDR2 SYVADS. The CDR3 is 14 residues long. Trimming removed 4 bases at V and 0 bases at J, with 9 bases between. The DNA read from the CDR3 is TGTGCCAGCAGTCGACAGACTAGTGCAGAAACGCTGTAT. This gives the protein CASSRQTSAETLY. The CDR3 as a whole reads CASSRQTSAETLYF.

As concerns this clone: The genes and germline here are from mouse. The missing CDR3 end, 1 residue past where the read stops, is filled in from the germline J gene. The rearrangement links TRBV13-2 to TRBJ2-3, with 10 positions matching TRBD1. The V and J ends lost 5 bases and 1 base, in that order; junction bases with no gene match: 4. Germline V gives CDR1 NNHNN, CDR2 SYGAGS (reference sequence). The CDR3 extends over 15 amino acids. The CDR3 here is CASGGTGAGAETLYF. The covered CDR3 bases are TGTGCCAGCGGGGGGACAGGGGCTGGTGCAGAAACGCTGTAT.

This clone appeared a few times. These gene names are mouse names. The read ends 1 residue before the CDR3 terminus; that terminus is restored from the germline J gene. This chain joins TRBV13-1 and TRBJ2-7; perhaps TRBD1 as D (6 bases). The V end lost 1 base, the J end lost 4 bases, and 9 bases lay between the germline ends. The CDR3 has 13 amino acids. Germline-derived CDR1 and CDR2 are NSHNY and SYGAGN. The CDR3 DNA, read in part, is TGTGCCAGCAGTGATAGGGACATTTATGAACAGTAC. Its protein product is CASSDRDIYEQY. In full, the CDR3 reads CASSDRDIYEQYF.

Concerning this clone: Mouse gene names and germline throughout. CDR3 DNA, as far as it was read: TGTGCCAGCAAGGGAGACTGGGGGGTTAAAGACACCCAGTAC. It specifies CASKGDWGVKDTQY. The whole CDR3 sequence reads CASKGDWGVKDTQYF. The chain recombines TRBV19 with TRBJ2-5; 10 bases agree with TRBD2. The CDR3 end falls 1 residue outside the read, so it is completed with the germline J gene. From germline, CDR1 is FNHDT and CDR2 SITEND (reference sequence). This CDR3 comprises 15 residues. J lost 4 bases, V lost 6 bases, and 8 bases had no gene match.

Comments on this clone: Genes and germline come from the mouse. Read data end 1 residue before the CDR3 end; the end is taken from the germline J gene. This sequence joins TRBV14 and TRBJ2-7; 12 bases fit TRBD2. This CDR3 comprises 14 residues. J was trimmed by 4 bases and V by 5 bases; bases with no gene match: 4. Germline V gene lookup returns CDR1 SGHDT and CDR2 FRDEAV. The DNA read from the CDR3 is TGTGCCAGCAGCTCCGGGACTGGGGGGTATGAACAGTAC. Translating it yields CASSSGTGGYEQY. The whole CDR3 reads CASSSGTGGYEQYF.

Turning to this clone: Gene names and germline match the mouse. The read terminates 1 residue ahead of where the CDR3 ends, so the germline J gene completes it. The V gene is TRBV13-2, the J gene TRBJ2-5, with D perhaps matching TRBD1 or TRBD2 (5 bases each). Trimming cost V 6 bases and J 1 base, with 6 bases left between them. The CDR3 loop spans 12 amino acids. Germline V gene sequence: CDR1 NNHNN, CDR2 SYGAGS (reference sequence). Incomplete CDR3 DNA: TGTGCCAGCGCGGGGGACCAAGACACCCAGTAC. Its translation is CASAGDQDTQY. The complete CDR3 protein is CASAGDQDTQYF.

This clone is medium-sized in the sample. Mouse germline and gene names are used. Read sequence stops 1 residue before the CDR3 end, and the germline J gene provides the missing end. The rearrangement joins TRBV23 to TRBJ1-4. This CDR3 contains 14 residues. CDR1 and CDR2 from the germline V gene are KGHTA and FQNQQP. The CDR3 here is CSSSQGFSNERLFF. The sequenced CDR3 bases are TGCTCCAGCAGTCAAGGGTTTTCCAACGAAAGATTATTT.

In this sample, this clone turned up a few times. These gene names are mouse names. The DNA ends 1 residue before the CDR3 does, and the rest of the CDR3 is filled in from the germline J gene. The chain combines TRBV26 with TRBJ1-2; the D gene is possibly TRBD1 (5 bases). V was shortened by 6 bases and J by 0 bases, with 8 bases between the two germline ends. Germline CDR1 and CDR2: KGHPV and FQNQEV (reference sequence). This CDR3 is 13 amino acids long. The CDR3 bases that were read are TGTGCCAGCAGCCGACAGACAAACTCCGACTACACC. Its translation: CASSRQTNSDYT. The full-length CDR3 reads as CASSRQTNSDYTF.

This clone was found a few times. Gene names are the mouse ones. The CDR3 DNA, read in part, is TGTGCCAGCAGTCTCGGGACAATTAATTCGCCCCTCTAC. Its protein is CASSLGTINSPLY. The whole CDR3 protein is CASSLGTINSPLYF. This chain connects TRBV26 to TRBJ1-6; a weak D match, TRBD1 (6 bases). Coverage ceases 1 residue before the CDR3 finishes, and the germline J gene fills in the end. TRBJ1-6 is assigned to the ORF class and has an uncertain function. CDR3 length: 14 amino acids. Germline V lookup: CDR1 KGHPV, CDR2 FQNQEV (reference sequence). Trimming pared 3 bases from V and 6 bases from J, leaving 9 bases between.

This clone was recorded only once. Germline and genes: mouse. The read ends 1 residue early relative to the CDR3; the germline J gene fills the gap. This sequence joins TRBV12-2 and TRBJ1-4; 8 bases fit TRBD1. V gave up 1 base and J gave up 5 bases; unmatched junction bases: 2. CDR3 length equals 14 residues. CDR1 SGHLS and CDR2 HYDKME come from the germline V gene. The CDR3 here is CASSLRQGNERLFF. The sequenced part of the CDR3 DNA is TGTGCCAGCTCTCTGCGACAGGGGAACGAAAGATTATTT.

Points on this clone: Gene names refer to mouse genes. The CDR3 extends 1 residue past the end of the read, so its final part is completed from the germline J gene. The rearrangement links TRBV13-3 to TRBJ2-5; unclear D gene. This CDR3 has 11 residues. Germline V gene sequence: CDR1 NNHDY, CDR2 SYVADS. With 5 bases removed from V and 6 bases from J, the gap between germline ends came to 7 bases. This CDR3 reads CASRGGDTQYF. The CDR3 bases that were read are TGTGCCAGCAGGGGTGGGGACACCCAGTAC.

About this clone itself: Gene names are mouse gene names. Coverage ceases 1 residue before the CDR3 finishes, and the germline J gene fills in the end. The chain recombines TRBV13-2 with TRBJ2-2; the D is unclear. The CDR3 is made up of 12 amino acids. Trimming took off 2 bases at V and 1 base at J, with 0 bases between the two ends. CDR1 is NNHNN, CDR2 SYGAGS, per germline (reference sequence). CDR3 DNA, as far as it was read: TGTGCCAGCGGTGAAAACACCGGGCAGCTCTAC. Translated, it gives CASGENTGQLY. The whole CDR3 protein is CASGENTGQLYF.

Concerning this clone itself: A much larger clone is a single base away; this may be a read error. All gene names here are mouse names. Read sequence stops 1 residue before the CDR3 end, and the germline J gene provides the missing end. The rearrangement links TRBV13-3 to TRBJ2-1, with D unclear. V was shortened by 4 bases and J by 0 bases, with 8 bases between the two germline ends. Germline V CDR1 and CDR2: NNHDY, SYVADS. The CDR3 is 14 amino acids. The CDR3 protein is CASSRVTNYAEQFF. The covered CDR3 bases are TGTGCCAGCAGTAGGGTCACTAACTATGCTGAGCAGTTC.

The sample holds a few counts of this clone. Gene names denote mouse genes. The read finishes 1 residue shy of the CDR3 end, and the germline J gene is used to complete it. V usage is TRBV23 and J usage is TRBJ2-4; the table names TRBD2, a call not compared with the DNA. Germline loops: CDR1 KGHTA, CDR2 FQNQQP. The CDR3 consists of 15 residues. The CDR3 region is CSSSQSLGDQNTLYF. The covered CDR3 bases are TGCTCCAGCAGTCAATCTCTGGGGGATCAAAACACCTTGTAC.

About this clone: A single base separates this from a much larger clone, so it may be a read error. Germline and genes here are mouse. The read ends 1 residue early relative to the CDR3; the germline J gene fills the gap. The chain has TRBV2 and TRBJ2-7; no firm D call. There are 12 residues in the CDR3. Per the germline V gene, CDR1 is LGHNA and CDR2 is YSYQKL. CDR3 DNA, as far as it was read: TGTGCCAGCAGCCAAGACATCTATAAACAGTAC. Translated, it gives CASSQDIYKQY. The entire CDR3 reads CASSQDIYKQYF.

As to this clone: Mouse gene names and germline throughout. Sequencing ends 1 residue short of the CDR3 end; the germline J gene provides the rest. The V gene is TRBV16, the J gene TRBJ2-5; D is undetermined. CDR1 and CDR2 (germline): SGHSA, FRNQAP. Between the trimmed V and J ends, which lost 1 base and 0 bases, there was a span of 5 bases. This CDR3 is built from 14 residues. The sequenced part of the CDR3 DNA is TGTGCAAGCAGCTTAGGACATAACCAAGACACCCAGTAC. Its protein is CASSLGHNQDTQY. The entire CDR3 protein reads CASSLGHNQDTQYF.

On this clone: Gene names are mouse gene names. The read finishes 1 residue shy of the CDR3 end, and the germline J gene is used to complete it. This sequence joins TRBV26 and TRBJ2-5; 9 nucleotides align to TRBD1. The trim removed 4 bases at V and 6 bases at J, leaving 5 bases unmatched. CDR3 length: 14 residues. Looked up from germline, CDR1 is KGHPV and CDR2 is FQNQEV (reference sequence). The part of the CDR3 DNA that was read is TGTGCCAGCAGTCCCGGGACAGGGTGGGACACCCAGTAC. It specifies CASSPGTGWDTQY. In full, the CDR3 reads CASSPGTGWDTQYF.

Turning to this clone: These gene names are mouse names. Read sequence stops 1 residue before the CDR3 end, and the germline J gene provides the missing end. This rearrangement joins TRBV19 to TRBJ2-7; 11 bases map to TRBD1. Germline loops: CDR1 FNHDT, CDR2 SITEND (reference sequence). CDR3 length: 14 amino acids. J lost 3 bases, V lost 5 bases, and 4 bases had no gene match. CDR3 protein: CASSHGTGGYEQYF. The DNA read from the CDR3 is TGTGCCAGCAGCCACGGGACAGGGGGCTATGAACAGTAC.

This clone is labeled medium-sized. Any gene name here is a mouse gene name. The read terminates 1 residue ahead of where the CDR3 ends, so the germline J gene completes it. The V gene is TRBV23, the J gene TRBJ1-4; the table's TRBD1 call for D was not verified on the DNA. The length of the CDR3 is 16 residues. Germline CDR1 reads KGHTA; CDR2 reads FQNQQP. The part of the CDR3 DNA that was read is TGCTCCAGCAGTCAATCGACCGGACAGGGGTTCGAAAGATTATTT. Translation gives CSSSQSTGQGFERLF. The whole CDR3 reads CSSSQSTGQGFERLFF.

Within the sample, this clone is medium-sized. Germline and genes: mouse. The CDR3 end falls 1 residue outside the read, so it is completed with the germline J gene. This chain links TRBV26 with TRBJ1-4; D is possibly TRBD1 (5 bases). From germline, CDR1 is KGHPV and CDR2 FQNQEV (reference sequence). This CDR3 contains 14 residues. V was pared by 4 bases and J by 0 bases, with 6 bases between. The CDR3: CASSPTVSNERLFF. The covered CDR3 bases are TGTGCCAGCAGTCCGACAGTTTCCAACGAAAGATTATTT.

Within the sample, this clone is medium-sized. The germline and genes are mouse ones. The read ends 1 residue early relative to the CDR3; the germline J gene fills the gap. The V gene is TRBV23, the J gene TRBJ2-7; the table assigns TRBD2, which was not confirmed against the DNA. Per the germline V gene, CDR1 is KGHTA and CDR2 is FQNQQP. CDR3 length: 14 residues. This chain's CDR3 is CSSSQGLGAYEQYF. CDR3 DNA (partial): TGCTCCAGCAGTCAAGGACTGGGGGCGTATGAACAGTAC.